A single sample is the source of the 12 T cell receptor beta chains below, sequenced in a study of CD8+ T cells in alopecia areata. Noted treatment: oral pan-JAK inhibitor, 5-10 mg twice daily. RNA was extracted and reverse transcribed into cDNA as the sequencing template. Measured with immunoSEQ multiplex PCR; TCRdb has only the in-frame clones, and not every one. The table shows 110,000 or so clones, with 56% occurring only once. Sequencing used CD4+ T cells sorted from blood, obtained at week 24, from a patient treated with tofacitinib. These receptors were taken from a human donor with alopecia areata.

V usage is TRBV7-2 and J usage is TRBJ2-2; a possible D gene is TRBD1 (6 bases). Trimming took off 6 bases at V and 2 bases at J, with 10 bases between the two ends. Germline CDR1 and CDR2: SGHTA and FQGNSA. This CDR3 is built from 14 residues. The CDR3 DNA reads as TGTGCCAGCAGATCGGACAGAAACACCGGGGAGCTGTTTTTT. Protein: CASRSDRNTGELFF.

The chain couples TRBV23-1 to TRBJ2-2; D unclear. TRBV23-1 is an open reading frame, and its role is uncertain. The CDR3 runs 16 residues. Trimming cost V 0 bases and J 5 bases, with 13 bases left between them. The CDR3 here is CASSQSKGDGTGELFF. For the CDR3, the DNA is TGCGCCAGCAGTCAATCGAAGGGTGATGGGACCGGGGAGCTGTTTTTT.

The gene calls are TRBV5-1 and TRBJ2-3; D is uncertain. Trimming cost V 1 base and J 1 base, with 10 bases left between them. Germline assignment: CDR1 SGHRS and CDR2 YFSETQ. The CDR3 runs 15 residues. CDR3 sequence reads: CASSLTGQGTDTQYF. The CDR3 DNA sequence: TGCGCCAGCAGCTTGACGGGTCAGGGCACAGATACGCAGTATTTT.

V is TRBV4-3 and J is TRBJ2-1; D may be TRBD1 (6 bases). V was cut by 2 bases and J by 8 bases, with 13 bases left in between. Germline values: CDR1 LGHNA, CDR2 YSLEER. The CDR3 loop spans 14 amino acids. CDR3: CASSQRTDVYEQFF. CDR3 bases: TGCGCCAGCAGCCAAAGGACAGACGTTTATGAGCAGTTCTTC.

With respect to this clone: Other DNA sequences in this sample translate to the same CDR3. The chain is built from TRBV2 and TRBJ2-5; D is undetermined. CDR1 and CDR2 from the germline V gene are SNHLY and FYNNEI. Trimming took 0 bases from V and 4 from J, leaving 3 bases between them. The length of the CDR3 is 12 residues. The DNA of the CDR3 is TGTGCCAGCAGTGAAGCTGGAGAGACCCAGTACTTC. This codes for CASSEAGETQYF.

The chain recombines TRBV6-6 with TRBJ2-5; no definite D call. V lost 2 bases to trimming and J lost 5 bases, with 9 bases between them. This CDR3 has 13 residues. CDR1 is MNHNY and CDR2 is SVGAGI in the germline V gene (reference sequence). The CDR3 loop reads CASSYRTGETQYF. CDR3 nucleotides: TGTGCCAGCAGTTACCGGACCGGGGAGACCCAGTACTTC.

The chain combines TRBV5-4 with TRBJ2-5; 7 bases fit TRBD2. V gave up 0 bases and J gave up 0 bases; unmatched junction bases: 2. Germline CDR1 and CDR2: SGHNT and YYREEE (reference sequence). The CDR3 sequence is 15 residues long. The CDR3 DNA reads as TGTGCCAGCAGCTTGGCTAGCGGAAACCAAGAGACCCAGTACTTC. The encoded protein is CASSLASGNQETQYF.

CDR3 in DNA: TGCAGCGTTGTAATGGTTAACTATGGCTACACCTTC. Amino acid sequence: CSVVMVNYGYTF. This chain uses TRBV29-1 with TRBJ1-2; D call uncertain. The CDR3 length is 12 residues. Germline values: CDR1 SQVTM, CDR2 ANQGSEA. V lost 4 bases to trimming and J lost 1 base, with 7 bases between them.

This clone was recorded many times. The CDR3 sequence is CASSMTGNEQFF. CDR3 DNA: TGTGCCAGTAGTATGACGGGAAATGAGCAGTTCTTC. The chain carries TRBV19 and TRBJ2-1; D may be TRBD2 (5 bases). The CDR3 totals 12 residues. CDR1 is LNHDA and CDR2 is SQIVND in the germline V gene (reference sequence). Trimming stripped 3 bases from V and 7 bases from J, with 7 bases between.

The gene calls are TRBV30 and TRBJ1-5; the match to TRBD1 covers 7 bases. V dropped 1 base and J dropped 6; count of bases not matched to a gene: 3. CDR3 length: 13 residues. In germline, CDR1 is GTSNPN, CDR2 SVGIG (reference sequence). CDR3 coding DNA: TGTGCCTGGAGTGCGGGACAGCCTCAGCCCCAGCATTTT. Translated, it gives CAWSAGQPQPQHF.

This clone has ten or more counts. The chain links TRBV7-2 to TRBJ1-6, with D maybe TRBD1 (5 bases). The CDR3 runs to 15 residues. Trimming took 1 base from V and 3 from J, leaving 7 bases between them. CDR1 and CDR2 (germline): SGHTA, FQGNSA. CDR3 region: CASSLGTLYNSPLHF. The CDR3 DNA is TGTGCCAGCAGCTTAGGGACACTCTATAATTCACCCCTCCACTTT.

A few counts support this clone. V is TRBV7-2 and J is TRBJ2-1; 9 bases are a match to TRBD2. The V segment lost 5 bases and the J segment 4 bases; nucleotides outside the gene matches: 6. The CDR3 spans 15 residues. Germline CDR1 reads SGHTA; CDR2 reads FQGNSA. CDR3 sequence (DNA): TGTGCCAGCAGCCCTAGCGGGGCCCTATACAATGAGCAGTTCTTC. It specifies CASSPSGALYNEQFF.